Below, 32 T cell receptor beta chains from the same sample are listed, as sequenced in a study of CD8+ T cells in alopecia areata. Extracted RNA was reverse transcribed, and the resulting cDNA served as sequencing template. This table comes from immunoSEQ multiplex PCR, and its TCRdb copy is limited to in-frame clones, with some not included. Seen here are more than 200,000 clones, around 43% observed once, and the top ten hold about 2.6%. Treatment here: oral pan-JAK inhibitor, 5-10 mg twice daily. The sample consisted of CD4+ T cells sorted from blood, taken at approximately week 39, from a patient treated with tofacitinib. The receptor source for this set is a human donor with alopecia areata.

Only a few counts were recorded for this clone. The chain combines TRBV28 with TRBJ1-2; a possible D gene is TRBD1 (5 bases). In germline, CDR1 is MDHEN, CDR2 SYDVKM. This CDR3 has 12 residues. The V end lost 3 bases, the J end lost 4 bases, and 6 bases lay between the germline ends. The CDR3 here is CASSLTVYGYTF. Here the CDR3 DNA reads TGTGCCAGCAGTTTGACAGTCTATGGCTACACCTTC.

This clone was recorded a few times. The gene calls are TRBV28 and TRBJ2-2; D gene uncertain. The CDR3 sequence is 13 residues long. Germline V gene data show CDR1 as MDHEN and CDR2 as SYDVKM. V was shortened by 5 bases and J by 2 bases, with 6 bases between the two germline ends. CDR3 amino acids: CASSTPNTGELFF. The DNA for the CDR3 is TGTGCCAGCAGTACACCTAACACCGGGGAGCTGTTTTTT.

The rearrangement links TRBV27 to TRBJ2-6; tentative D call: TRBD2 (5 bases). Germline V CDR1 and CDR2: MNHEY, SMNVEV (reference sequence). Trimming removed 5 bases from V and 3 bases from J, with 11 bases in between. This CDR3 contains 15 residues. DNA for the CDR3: TGTGCCAGCAGTCCTTTGGGGAGTGGGGCCAACGTCCTGACTTTC. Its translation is CASSPLGSGANVLTF.

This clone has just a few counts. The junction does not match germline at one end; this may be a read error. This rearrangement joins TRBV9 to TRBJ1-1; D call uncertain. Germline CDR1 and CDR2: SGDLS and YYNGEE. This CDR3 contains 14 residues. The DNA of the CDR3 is TGTGCCAGCAGCTCTTCTAGTGGGAACTCTGAAGCTTTCTTT. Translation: CASSSSSGNSEAFF.

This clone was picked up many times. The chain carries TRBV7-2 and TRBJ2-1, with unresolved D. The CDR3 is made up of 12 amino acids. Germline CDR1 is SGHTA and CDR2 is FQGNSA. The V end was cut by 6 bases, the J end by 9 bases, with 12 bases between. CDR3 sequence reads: CASSFVRAEQFF. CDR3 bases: TGTGCCAGCAGTTTCGTAAGGGCTGAGCAGTTCTTC.

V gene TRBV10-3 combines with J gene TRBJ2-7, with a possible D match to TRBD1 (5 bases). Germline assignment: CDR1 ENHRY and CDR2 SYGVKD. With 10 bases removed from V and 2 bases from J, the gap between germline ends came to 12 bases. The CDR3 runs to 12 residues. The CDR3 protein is CATTDSTYEQYF. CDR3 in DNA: TGTGCCACCACCGACAGCACCTACGAGCAGTACTTC.

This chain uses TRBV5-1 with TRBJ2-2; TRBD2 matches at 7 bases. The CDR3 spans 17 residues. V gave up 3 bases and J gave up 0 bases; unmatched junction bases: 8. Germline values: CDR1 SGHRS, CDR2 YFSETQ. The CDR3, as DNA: TGCGCCAGCAGCTCCTCCTTGGGAGGGACGAACACCGGGGAGCTGTTTTTT. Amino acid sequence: CASSSSLGGTNTGELFF.

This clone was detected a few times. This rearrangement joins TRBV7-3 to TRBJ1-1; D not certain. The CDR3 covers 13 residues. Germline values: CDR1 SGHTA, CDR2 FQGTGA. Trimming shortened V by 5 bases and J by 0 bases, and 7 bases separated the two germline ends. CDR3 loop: CASSPQVNTEAFF. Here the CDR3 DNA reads TGTGCCAGCAGCCCCCAGGTGAACACTGAAGCTTTCTTT.

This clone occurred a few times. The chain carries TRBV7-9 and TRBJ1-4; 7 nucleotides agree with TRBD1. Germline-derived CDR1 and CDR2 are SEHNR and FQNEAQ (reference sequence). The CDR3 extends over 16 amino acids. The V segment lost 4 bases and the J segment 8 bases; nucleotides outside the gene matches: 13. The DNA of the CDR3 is TGTGCCAGCAGCTCAACCCCCAGGGGGGCGCGGGAAAAACTGTTTTTT. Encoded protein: CASSSTPRGAREKLFF.

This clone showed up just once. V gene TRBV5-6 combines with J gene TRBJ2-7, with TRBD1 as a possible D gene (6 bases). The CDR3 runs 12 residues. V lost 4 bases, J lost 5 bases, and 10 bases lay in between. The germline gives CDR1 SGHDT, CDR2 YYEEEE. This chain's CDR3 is CASSPGTHEQYF. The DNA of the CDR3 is TGTGCCAGCAGCCCCGGGACACACGAGCAGTACTTC.

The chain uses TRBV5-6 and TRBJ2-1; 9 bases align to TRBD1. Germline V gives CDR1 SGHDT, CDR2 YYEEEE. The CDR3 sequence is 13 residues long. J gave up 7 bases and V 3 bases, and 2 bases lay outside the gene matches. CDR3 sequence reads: CASSWDRVNEQFF. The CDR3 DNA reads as TGTGCCAGCAGCTGGGACAGGGTGAATGAGCAGTTCTTC.

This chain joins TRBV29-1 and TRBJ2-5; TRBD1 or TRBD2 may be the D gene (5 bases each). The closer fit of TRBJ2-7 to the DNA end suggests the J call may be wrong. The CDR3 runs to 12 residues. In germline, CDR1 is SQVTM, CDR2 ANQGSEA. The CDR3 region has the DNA TGCAGCGTTGGACAGCGGTCCTACGAGCAGTACTTC. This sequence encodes CSVGQRSYEQYF.

Here the CDR3 DNA reads TGCAGCGTTGAAGAAGGTGGGGCGGGTAACTACAATGAGCAGTTCTTC. Encoded protein: CSVEEGGAGNYNEQFF. This chain connects TRBV29-1 to TRBJ2-1, with D perhaps TRBD1 or TRBD2 (5 bases each). Per the germline V gene, CDR1 is SQVTM and CDR2 is ANQGSEA. V gave up 0 bases and J gave up 3 bases, with 15 bases separating them. The CDR3 runs 16 residues.

The CDR3 protein is CASSLRPEQSEQYF. CDR3 coding DNA: TGTGCCAGCAGTTTACGACCGGAGCAGTCCGAGCAGTACTTC. The chain employs TRBV11-2 and TRBJ2-7; D is uncertain. This CDR3 comprises 14 residues. Germline V gene lookup returns CDR1 SGHAT and CDR2 FQNNGV. Between the trimmed V and J ends, which lost 6 bases and 6 bases, there was a span of 18 bases.

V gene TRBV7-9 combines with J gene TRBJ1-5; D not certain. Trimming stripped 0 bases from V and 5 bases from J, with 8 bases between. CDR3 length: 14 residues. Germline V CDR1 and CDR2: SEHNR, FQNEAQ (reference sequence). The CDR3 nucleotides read TGTGCCAGCAGCTTAGCATCGGGCGATCAGCCCCAGCATTTT. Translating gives CASSLASGDQPQHF.

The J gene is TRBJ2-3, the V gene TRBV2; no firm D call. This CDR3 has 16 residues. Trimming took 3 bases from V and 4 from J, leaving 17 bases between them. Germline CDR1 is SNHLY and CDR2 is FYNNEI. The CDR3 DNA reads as TGTGCCAGCAGTGAGAGACACGGGTTCAGCGCAGATACGCAGTATTTT. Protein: CASSERHGFSADTQYF.

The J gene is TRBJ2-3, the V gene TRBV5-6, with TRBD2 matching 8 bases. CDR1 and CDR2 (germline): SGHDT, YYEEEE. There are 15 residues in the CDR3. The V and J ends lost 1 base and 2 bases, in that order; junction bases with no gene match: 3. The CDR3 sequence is CASSLFSGNTDTQYF. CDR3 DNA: TGTGCCAGCAGCTTGTTTAGCGGGAACACAGATACGCAGTATTTT. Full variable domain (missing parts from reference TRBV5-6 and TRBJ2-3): DAGVTQSPTHLIKTRGQQVTLRCSPKSGHDTVSWYQQALGQGPQFIFQYYEEEERQRGNFPDRFSGHQFPNYSSELNVNALLLGDSALYLCASSLFSGNTDTQYFGPGTRLTVL.

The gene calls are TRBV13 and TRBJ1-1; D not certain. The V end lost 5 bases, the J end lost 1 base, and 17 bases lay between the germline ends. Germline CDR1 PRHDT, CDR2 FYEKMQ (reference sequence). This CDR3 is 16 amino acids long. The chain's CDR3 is CASSLRAPAGNTEAFF. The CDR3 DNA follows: TGTGCCAGCAGCCTACGAGCCCCAGCTGGGAACACTGAAGCTTTCTTT.

The chain's CDR3 is CASSSPGRRAGTDTQYF. DNA for the CDR3: TGTGCCAGCAGTTCTCCGGGGCGCCGGGCCGGCACAGATACGCAGTATTTT. The V gene is TRBV2, the J gene TRBJ2-3, with D perhaps being TRBD1 or TRBD2 (5 bases each). V was cut by 5 bases and J by 1 base, with 19 bases left in between. Germline assignment: CDR1 SNHLY and CDR2 FYNNEI. The CDR3 loop spans 17 amino acids.

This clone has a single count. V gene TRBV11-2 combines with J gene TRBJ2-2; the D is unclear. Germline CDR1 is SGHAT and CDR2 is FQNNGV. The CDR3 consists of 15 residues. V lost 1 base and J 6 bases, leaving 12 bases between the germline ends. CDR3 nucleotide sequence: TGTGCCAGCAGCTTAGGTCGCGGCAGCCCCGGGGAGCTGTTTTTT. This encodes CASSLGRGSPGELFF.

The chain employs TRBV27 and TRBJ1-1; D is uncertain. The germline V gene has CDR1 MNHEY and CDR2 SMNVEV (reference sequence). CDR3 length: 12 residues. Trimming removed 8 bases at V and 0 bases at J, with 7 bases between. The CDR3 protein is CASRTLNTEAFF. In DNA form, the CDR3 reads TGTGCCAGCCGCACCCTGAACACTGAAGCTTTCTTT.

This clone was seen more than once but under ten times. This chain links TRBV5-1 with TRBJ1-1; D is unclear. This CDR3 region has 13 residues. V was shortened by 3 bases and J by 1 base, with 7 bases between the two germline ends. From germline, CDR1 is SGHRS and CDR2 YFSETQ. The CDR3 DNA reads TGCGCCAGCAGCTCGTATTGGAACACTGAAGCTTTCTTT. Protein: CASSSYWNTEAFF. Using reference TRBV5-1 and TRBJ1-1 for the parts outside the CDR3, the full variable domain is KAGVTQTPRYLIKTRGQQVTLSCSPISGHRSVSWYQQTPGQGLQFLFEYFSETQRNKGNFPGRFSGRQFSNSRSEMNVSTLELGDSALYLCASSSYWNTEAFFGQGTRLTVV.

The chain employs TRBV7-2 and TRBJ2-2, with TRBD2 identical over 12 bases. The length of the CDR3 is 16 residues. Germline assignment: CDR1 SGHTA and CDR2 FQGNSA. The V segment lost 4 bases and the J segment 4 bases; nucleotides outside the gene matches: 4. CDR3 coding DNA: TGTGCCAGCAGCTCCAGGACTAGCGGGACCACCGGGGAGCTGTTTTTT. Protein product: CASSSRTSGTTGELFF.

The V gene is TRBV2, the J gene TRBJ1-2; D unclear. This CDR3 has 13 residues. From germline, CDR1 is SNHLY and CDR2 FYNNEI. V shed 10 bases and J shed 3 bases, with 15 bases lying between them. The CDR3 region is CATQPSGDYGYTF. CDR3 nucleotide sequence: TGTGCCACACAACCTTCGGGAGACTATGGCTACACCTTC.

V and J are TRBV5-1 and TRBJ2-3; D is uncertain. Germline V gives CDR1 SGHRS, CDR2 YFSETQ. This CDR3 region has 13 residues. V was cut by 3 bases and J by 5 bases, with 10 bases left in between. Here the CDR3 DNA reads TGCGCCAGCAGCTATGGGATGGGAGATACGCAGTATTTT. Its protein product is CASSYGMGDTQYF.

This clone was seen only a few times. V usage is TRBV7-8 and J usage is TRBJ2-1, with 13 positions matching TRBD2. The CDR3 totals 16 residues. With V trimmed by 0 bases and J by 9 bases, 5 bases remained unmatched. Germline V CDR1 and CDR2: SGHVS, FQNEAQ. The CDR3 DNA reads TGTGCCAGCAGCTTAGCGACGACTAGCGGGAGGAGTGAGCAGTTCTTC. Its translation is CASSLATTSGRSEQFF. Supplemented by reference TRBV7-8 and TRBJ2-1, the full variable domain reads GAGVSQSPRYKVAKRGQDVALRCDPISGHVSLFWYQQALGQGPEFLTYFQNEAQLDKSGLPSDRFFAERPEGSVSTLKIQRTQQEDSAVYLCASSLATTSGRSEQFFGPGTRLTVL.

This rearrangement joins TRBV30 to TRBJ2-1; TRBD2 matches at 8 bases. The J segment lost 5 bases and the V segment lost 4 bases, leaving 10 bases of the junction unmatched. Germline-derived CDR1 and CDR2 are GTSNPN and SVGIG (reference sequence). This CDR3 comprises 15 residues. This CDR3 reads CAWTRGGSGNNEQFF. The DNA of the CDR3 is TGTGCCTGGACACGGGGGGGTAGCGGAAACAATGAGCAGTTCTTC.

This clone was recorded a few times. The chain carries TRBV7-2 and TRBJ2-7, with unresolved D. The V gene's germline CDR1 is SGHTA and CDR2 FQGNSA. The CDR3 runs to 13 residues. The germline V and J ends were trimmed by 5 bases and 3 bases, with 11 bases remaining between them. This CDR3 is CASSLVRYYEQYF. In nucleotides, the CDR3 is TGTGCCAGCAGCCTAGTGCGCTACTACGAGCAGTACTTC.

This CDR3 is CAWSGDLFAKNIQYF. The CDR3 DNA follows: TGTGCCTGGAGTGGCGACCTCTTTGCCAAAAACATTCAGTACTTC. The chain recombines TRBV30 with TRBJ2-4; D is ambiguous. Germline CDR1 GTSNPN, CDR2 SVGIG (reference sequence). V lost 1 base and J 1 base, leaving 11 bases between the germline ends. The CDR3 totals 15 residues.

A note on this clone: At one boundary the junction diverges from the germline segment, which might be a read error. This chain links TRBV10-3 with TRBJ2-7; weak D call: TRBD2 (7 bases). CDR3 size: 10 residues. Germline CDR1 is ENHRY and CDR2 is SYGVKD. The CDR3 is CAIIWGGGLF. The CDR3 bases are TGTGCCATCATCTGGGGCGGGGGCCTCTTC.

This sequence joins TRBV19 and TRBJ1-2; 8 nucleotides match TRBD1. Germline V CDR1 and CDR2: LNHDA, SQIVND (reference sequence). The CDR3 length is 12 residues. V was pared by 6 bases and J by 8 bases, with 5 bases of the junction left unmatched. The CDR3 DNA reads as TGTGCCAGTAGGAGGACAGGGAACGGCTACACCTTC. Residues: CASRRTGNGYTF.

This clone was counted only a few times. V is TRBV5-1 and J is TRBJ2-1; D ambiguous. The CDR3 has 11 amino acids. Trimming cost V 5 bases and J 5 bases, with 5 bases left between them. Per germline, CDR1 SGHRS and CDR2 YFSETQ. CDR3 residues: CASRRNNEQFF. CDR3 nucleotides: TGCGCCAGCAGACGAAACAATGAGCAGTTCTTC.